This TCR beta chain was captured by sequencing in a study of blood T cells in healthy people across ages. Study outcomes and limitations: Total diversity from one million sequenced T cells was likely underestimated. Using unsorted PBMCs precluded a conclusive naive versus antigen-experienced comparison. Age advanced and TCR beta diversity per million T cells fell, roughly linearly.

Isolated PBMCs totaled at least 6 million in each sample. A note on this clonotype: Its specificity is not known.

Germline values: CDR1 ENHRY, CDR2 SYGVKD. Trimming left V 0 bases short and J 3 bases short, with 9 bases between. CDR3 length: 15 residues. Using a J-beta primer mix together with a sample-barcoded 5' primer, a second PCR was run for about 6 to 11 cycles. MiXCR, applied by TCRdb to the 5' RACE reads, yields one record per CDR3 protein. The sample consists of hundreds of thousands of distinct CDR3 sequences, about 30% of them appearing once. The specimen was blood. The sequence was collected from a woman over 75 in good health. The rearrangement uses TRBV10-3 and TRBJ1-5, with D possibly TRBD1 on 6 matching bases. CDR3 in amino acids: CAISESGGPNQPQHF. The CDR3 region has the DNA TGTGCCATCAGTGAGTCAGGGGGTCCCAATCAGCCCCAGCATTTT.